The clone carrying this T cell receptor (beta chain) showed up many times. This CDR3 fails to terminate in the conserved phenylalanine or tryptophan, so it likely reflects a read error. This sample stems from a study of T cells in Graves' hyperthyroidism and ophthalmopathy. The CDR3 extends over 14 amino acids. The V gene's germline CDR1 is MDHEN and CDR2 SYDVKM. V lost 6 bases, J lost 0 bases, and 11 bases lay in between. TCR beta CDR3 regions were amplified from RNA transcripts. In the first-round RT-PCR of the TCR CDR3, the HTBI primer set was used. Via MiXCR, TCRdb re-called the multiplex PCR reads, giving one row per CDR3 protein. The sample comprises more than 350,000 distinct CDR3 sequences, 12% to 15% of which are singletons, and about 21% rests with the top ten.

Sequences were obtained from blood. This receptor was taken from a woman aged 60 to 75 with Graves' ophthalmopathy. The gene calls are TRBV28 and TRBJ1-1, with unresolved D. CDR3 nucleotides: TGTGCCAGCAGGACACAAGAAATGAACACTGAAGCTTTCCTT. The encoded protein is CASRTQEMNTEAFL.